This entry describes one TCR beta chain. The antigen is not known. Sequence at one end of the junction differs from germline and may be a read error. The data stem from a study of tumor-infiltrating lymphocytes in primary liver carcinoma. Overall study results and limits: Overlap in tumor-adjacent and tumor-blood pairs fell below that of tumor region pairs. Tumors and blood were compared for top-250-clone fraction, and tumors had the significantly higher value (p = 0.039).

Total RNA (approximately 500 ng) served as template for TCR beta cDNA synthesis primed by a constant-region primer. Three nested multiplex PCR rounds of slightly modified ARM-PCR generated TCR beta libraries. It was with TRBV1-TRBV30 forward primers and a C-beta reverse primer that the first two PCR rounds were run, at 10 to 11 cycles each. MiXCR was run by TCRdb on the multiplex PCR reads, yielding one entry per CDR3 protein. The sample holds 95,000 to 150,000 distinct CDR3 sequences; under 70% are singletons and the top ten take 8% to 9%. DNA and RNA were both co-extracted from around 20-30 mg of bulk tissue that had not been sorted. There are 17 residues in the CDR3. Germline assignment: CDR1 SEHNR and CDR2 FQNEAQ (reference sequence).

J is TRBJ2-5 and V is TRBV7-9, with a tentative D call TRBD2 (6 bases). The sequence came from a woman in her sixties with primary liver carcinoma and hepatitis B virus infection. Source material: tumor-adjacent normal liver tissue. The CDR3 sequence: CASSFRLVGGTQENQYF. In DNA, the CDR3 is TGTGCCAGCAGCTTTAGGCTAGTGGGAGGCACCCAAGAGAACCAGTACTTC.